The entry below describes one TCR beta chain. Its specificity is unknown. These data originate in a study of OX40 agonist ivuxolimab in advanced cancers. Across the study: Patients with prior anti-PD-1, anti-PD-L1 or anti-CTLA-4 therapy were eligible; about 40% had some. Partial responses were achieved by three patients, of whom one had hepatocellular carcinoma and two had cutaneous melanoma. The study, taken as a whole, reports: More expanded clones were seen, on average, in CD8+ T cells than in CD4+.

The assay was immunoSEQ multiplex PCR, and TCRdb's table has in-frame clones only and misses some. Here the sample spans about 58,000 clones, roughly nine tenths being singletons. CDR1 is MDHEN, CDR2 SYDVKM, per germline. This CDR3 is built from 15 residues. With 5 bases removed from V and 0 bases from J, the gap between germline ends came to 11 bases. This receptor was identified in an adult with an advanced solid tumor such as melanoma, head and neck, liver or kidney cancer. The J gene is TRBJ2-1, the V gene TRBV28; D is uncertain. The material was CD4+ or CD8+ T cells sorted from blood, obtained in a trial of the OX40 agonist ivuxolimab. CDR3 in amino acids: CASSRSRSSYNEQFF. In nucleotides, the CDR3 is TGTGCCAGCAGTCGTAGCAGGAGCTCCTACAATGAGCAGTTCTTC.